The 31 T cell receptor beta chains reported below all come from one sample, sequenced in a study of blood T cell repertoires in COVID-19. Data came from immunoSEQ multiplex PCR; TCRdb stores just in-frame clones and leaves some out. This table has under 120,000 clones, approximately 70% appearing once. Material: peripheral blood. These receptor sequences come from an elderly man with acute or convalescent COVID-19.

The sample holds one count of this clone. Here the CDR3 DNA reads TGTGCCAGTACAACAGGGAAGTCCTACGAGCAGTACTTC. Its protein product is CASTTGKSYEQYF. This chain links TRBV19 with TRBJ2-7, with D possibly matching TRBD1 (6 bases). V was clipped by 7 bases and J by 1 base, with 11 bases between them. The CDR3 sequence is 13 residues long. The germline V gene encodes CDR1 LNHDA and CDR2 SQIVND (reference sequence).

This clone was counted at least ten times. V gene TRBV25-1 combines with J gene TRBJ2-5, with 7 bases matching TRBD2. The V and J ends lost 3 bases and 5 bases, in that order; junction bases with no gene match: 12. The CDR3 has 16 residues. Germline-derived CDR1 and CDR2 are MGHDK and SYGVNS. The CDR3 loop reads CASSDRLARTGETQYF. CDR3 in DNA: TGTGCCAGCAGTGACCGACTAGCCAGGACGGGGGAGACCCAGTACTTC. Complete variable domain (other parts from reference TRBV25-1 and TRBJ2-5): EADIYQTPRYLVIGTGKKITLECSQTMGHDKMYWYQQDPGMELHLIHYSYGVNSTEKGDLSSESTVSRIRTEHFPLTLESARPSHTSQYLCASSDRLARTGETQYFGPGTRLLVL.

The gene calls are TRBV7-9 and TRBJ2-5; 9 positions agree with TRBD2. Germline V gene data show CDR1 as SEHNR and CDR2 as FQNEAQ (reference sequence). This CDR3 is built from 15 residues. The ends lost 9 bases at V and 3 bases at J; junction bases unmatched: 11. The CDR3 sequence: CASSFSGRLKETQYF. Here the CDR3 DNA reads TGTGCCAGTAGTTTTAGCGGGAGACTAAAAGAGACCCAGTACTTC.

The rearrangement uses TRBV29-1 and TRBJ1-5; perhaps TRBD1 as D (6 bases). Germline V gene sequence: CDR1 SQVTM, CDR2 ANQGSEA. The CDR3 extends over 13 amino acids. V lost 7 bases, J lost 7 bases, and 17 bases lay in between. CDR3 loop: CSAKQGKGQPQHF. The DNA for the CDR3 is TGCAGCGCTAAACAGGGTAAGGGGCAGCCCCAGCATTTT.

J is TRBJ1-2 and V is TRBV4-3; D is perhaps TRBD1 (6 bases). The germline gives CDR1 LGHNA, CDR2 YSLEER. The germline V and J ends were trimmed by 6 bases and 1 base, with 15 bases remaining between them. This CDR3 contains 15 residues. CDR3 sequence (DNA): TGCGCCAGCAGAAAAACAGGGTTGGGTAACTATGGCTACACCTTC. Its protein product is CASRKTGLGNYGYTF.

The V call is TRBV28, the J call TRBJ1-5; 10 bases line up with TRBD1. The CDR3 is made up of 16 amino acids. In germline, CDR1 is MDHEN, CDR2 SYDVKM. The ends lost 10 bases at V and 0 bases at J; junction bases unmatched: 9. The DNA for the CDR3 is TGTGCCATTGGACAGGGGGACTTCTATAGCAATCAGCCCCAGCATTTT. Its translation: CAIGQGDFYSNQPQHF.

The V call is TRBV30, the J call TRBJ1-2; D is undetermined. The length of the CDR3 is 11 residues. V was shortened by 4 bases and J by 2 bases, with 5 bases between the two germline ends. Looked up from germline, CDR1 is GTSNPN and CDR2 is SVGIG (reference sequence). The CDR3 sequence is CAWKQNYGYTF. The CDR3 DNA is TGTGCCTGGAAACAGAACTATGGCTACACCTTC.

The V call is TRBV18, the J call TRBJ2-1; 11 nucleotides align to TRBD2. Germline CDR1 reads KGHSH; CDR2 reads LQKENI. The CDR3 consists of 15 residues. V dropped 3 bases and J dropped 7; count of bases not matched to a gene: 5. The CDR3 sequence is CASSPRLAGSNEQFF. CDR3 nucleotide sequence: TGTGCCAGCTCACCCCGACTAGCGGGATCAAATGAGCAGTTCTTC. Combining the CDR3 with reference TRBV18 and TRBJ2-1 gives the whole variable domain NAGVMQNPRHLVRRRGQEARLRCSPMKGHSHVYWYRQLPEEGLKFMVYLQKENIIDESGMPKERFSAEFPKEGPSILRIQQVVRGDSAAYFCASSPRLAGSNEQFFGPGTRLTVL.

The chain recombines TRBV4-3 with TRBJ1-5; D possibly corresponds to TRBD1 (5 bases). The CDR3 totals 15 residues. CDR1 is LGHNA and CDR2 is YSLEER in the germline V gene. Trimming shortened V by 0 bases and J by 7 bases, and 13 bases separated the two germline ends. The CDR3 coding sequence is TGCGCCAGCAGCCAAGACTGGCAGGGTTTCCAGCCCCAGCATTTT. Translation: CASSQDWQGFQPQHF.

This clone was recorded a few times. The chain links TRBV6-6 to TRBJ1-4; weak D call: TRBD1 (5 bases). The ends were cut back, 7 bases at V and 8 bases at J, with 17 bases in the middle. Germline assignment: CDR1 MNHNY and CDR2 SVGAGI (reference sequence). The CDR3 totals 14 residues. CDR3: CASKLPGLTEKLFF. The CDR3 bases are TGTGCCAGCAAGCTGCCAGGGCTCACGGAAAAACTGTTTTTT.

The chain recombines TRBV11-3 with TRBJ2-5; a weak D match, TRBD2 (7 bases). Germline CDR1 reads SGHNT; CDR2 reads YENEEA. The CDR3 has 15 amino acids. V was pared by 2 bases and J by 1 base, with 11 bases between. The CDR3 nucleotides read TGTGCCAGCAGCTTAAGGGGGGGTATCCAAGAGACCCAGTACTTC. Residues: CASSLRGGIQETQYF.

This sequence joins TRBV10-3 and TRBJ1-3; maybe TRBD1 (5 bases). CDR1 is ENHRY and CDR2 is SYGVKD in the germline V gene. The CDR3 is 13 residues long. V lost 9 bases to trimming and J lost 0 bases, with 9 bases between them. CDR3 amino acids: CAMGGGSGNTIYF. CDR3 sequence (DNA): TGTGCCATGGGGGGGGGCTCTGGAAACACCATATATTTT.

This sequence joins TRBV29-1 and TRBJ2-3; weak D call: TRBD1 (6 bases). CDR3 length equals 12 residues. CDR1 and CDR2 (germline): SQVTM, ANQGSEA. V was trimmed by 6 bases and J by 7 bases, leaving 14 bases between them. CDR3 sequence: CSVNRDINTQYF. In nucleotides, the CDR3 is TGCAGCGTAAACCGGGACATAAATACGCAGTATTTT.

This clone was picked up a small number of times. The J gene is TRBJ1-5, the V gene TRBV7-2; 8 nucleotides line up with TRBD1. The CDR3 contains 14 residues. Per germline, CDR1 SGHTA and CDR2 FQGNSA. The junction had 6 bases not matched to a gene; V was cut back by 5 bases and J by 6 bases. The CDR3 reads CASSLQGASQPQHF. DNA of the CDR3: TGTGCCAGCAGCCTTCAGGGGGCTAGTCAGCCCCAGCATTTT.

The genes are TRBV11-2 and TRBJ2-7; 8 bases map to TRBD2. CDR3 length: 15 amino acids. Trimming cost V 2 bases and J 1 base; bases outside gene matches: 4. Germline CDR1 and CDR2: SGHAT and FQNNGV. CDR3 protein: CASSLTTSGSYEQYF. CDR3 DNA: TGTGCCAGCAGCTTAACAACTAGCGGTTCCTACGAGCAGTACTTC.

This chain links TRBV6-2 or TRBV6-3 with TRBJ2-3; D might be TRBD1 (5 bases). The CDR3 contains 15 residues. Trimming took off 4 bases at V and 4 bases at J, with 15 bases between the two ends. Germline loops: CDR1 MNHEY, CDR2 SVGEGT. The CDR3 DNA reads TGTGCCAGCAGTTCCCCTTTCTCAGGGCCAGATACGCAGTATTTT. This codes for CASSSPFSGPDTQYF.

The gene calls are TRBV28 and TRBJ2-7; D possibly corresponds to TRBD1 (6 bases). The V gene's germline CDR1 is MDHEN and CDR2 SYDVKM. The CDR3 length is 11 residues. V was clipped by 6 bases and J by 7 bases, with 10 bases between them. For the CDR3, the DNA is TGTGCCAGCAGGCTCCAGGGGGAGCAGTACTTC. This encodes CASRLQGEQYF.

This chain links TRBV15 with TRBJ1-2; 8 positions match TRBD1. The CDR3 is made up of 19 amino acids. The V segment lost 0 bases and the J segment 5 bases; nucleotides outside the gene matches: 17. Per the germline V gene, CDR1 is LNHNV and CDR2 is YYDKDF (reference sequence). As DNA, the CDR3 is TGTGCCACCAGCAGAGATGTCGGAGGGGGTGGGACAGGCGATTATGGCTACACCTTC. This translates into CATSRDVGGGGTGDYGYTF.

The V gene is TRBV28, the J gene TRBJ1-1; 10 bases align to TRBD1. From germline, CDR1 is MDHEN and CDR2 SYDVKM. This CDR3 contains 15 residues. Trimming at V came to 3 bases and at J to 8 bases, leaving 9 bases not matched to a gene. The CDR3 reads CASSFPDRGDREAFF. The CDR3 nucleotides are TGTGCCAGCAGTTTCCCGGACAGGGGGGATCGAGAAGCTTTCTTT.

This chain links TRBV19 with TRBJ2-3; a weak D match, TRBD2 (7 bases). Germline V CDR1 and CDR2: LNHDA, SQIVND (reference sequence). This CDR3 is built from 15 residues. The ends were cut back, 0 bases at V and 1 base at J, with 8 bases in the middle. The CDR3 nucleotides are TGTGCCAGTAGTATAGAGGGGGGGCGCACAGATACGCAGTATTTT. Its protein is CASSIEGGRTDTQYF.

J is TRBJ2-7 and V is TRBV5-5; 8 nucleotides align to TRBD1. Germline V gene lookup returns CDR1 SGHKS and CDR2 YYEKEE (reference sequence). Losses at the gene ends were 3 bases for V and 0 bases for J; bases not matched to a gene: 5. This CDR3 is 15 amino acids long. Here the CDR3 reads CASSWGQASSYEQYF. As DNA, the CDR3 is TGTGCCAGCAGCTGGGGACAGGCGAGCTCCTACGAGCAGTACTTC.

The V gene is TRBV5-4, the J gene TRBJ2-5, with a possible D match to TRBD1 (5 bases). The CDR3 runs 14 residues. V was shortened by 0 bases and J by 2 bases, with 8 bases between the two germline ends. Germline V gene sequence: CDR1 SGHNT, CDR2 YYREEE (reference sequence). CDR3 coding DNA: TGTGCCAGCAGCTTGGGGCAGGGTCAAGAGACCCAGTACTTC. Its protein is CASSLGQGQETQYF.

The chain combines TRBV29-1 with TRBJ2-1; no reliable D call. Germline assignment: CDR1 SQVTM and CDR2 ANQGSEA. Trimming removed 3 bases at V and 2 bases at J, with 5 bases between. The CDR3 length is 12 residues. The CDR3 protein is CSVDSTYNEQFF. The CDR3 DNA reads TGCAGCGTTGATAGCACCTACAATGAGCAGTTCTTC.

The chain couples TRBV20-1 to TRBJ2-5; D remains ambiguous. The CDR3 length is 11 residues. V lost 3 bases to trimming and J lost 5 bases, with 7 bases between them. CDR1 DFQATT and CDR2 SNEGSKA come from the germline V gene (reference sequence). DNA for the CDR3: TGCAGTGCTAGTGAGCGCGAGACCCAGTACTTC. Its protein is CSASERETQYF.

J is TRBJ2-7 and V is TRBV7-2, with 10 positions matching TRBD1. Germline loops: CDR1 SGHTA, CDR2 FQGNSA. This CDR3 comprises 15 residues. V was pared by 5 bases and J by 3 bases, with 7 bases of the junction left unmatched. The CDR3 is CASSPGGDRGYEQYF. DNA of the CDR3: TGTGCCAGCAGCCCGGGGGGGGACAGGGGCTACGAGCAGTACTTC.

This clone showed up just a few times. This chain uses TRBV6-4 with TRBJ2-7; 8 bases line up with TRBD2. Germline CDR1 reads MRHNA; CDR2 reads SNTAGT. The CDR3 has 13 residues. The trim removed 7 bases at V and 5 bases at J, leaving 7 bases unmatched. CDR3 DNA: TGTGCCAGCAACTCGGGAGGGCCTGACGAGCAGTACTTC. It is translated as CASNSGGPDEQYF.

The chain uses TRBV29-1 and TRBJ1-1, with 9 nucleotides matching TRBD1. The germline V gene has CDR1 SQVTM and CDR2 ANQGSEA. Trimming removed 7 bases from V and 4 bases from J; junction bases left unmatched: 4. The CDR3 is 12 amino acids. The chain's CDR3 is CSAGTGTTEAFF. The CDR3 DNA follows: TGCAGCGCAGGGACAGGGACCACTGAAGCTTTCTTT.

The rearrangement links TRBV27 to TRBJ2-7, with TRBD2 matching over 9 bases. Trimming at V came to 2 bases and at J to 0 bases, leaving 8 bases not matched to a gene. CDR1 is MNHEY, CDR2 SMNVEV, per germline (reference sequence). The CDR3 spans 17 residues. The CDR3 bases are TGTGCCAGCAGTTTAAAACCTAGCGGGACCCTCTCCTACGAGCAGTACTTC. Protein product: CASSLKPSGTLSYEQYF.

This clone was seen just once. The genes are TRBV11-2 and TRBJ1-1, with 7 bases that match TRBD1. From germline, CDR1 is SGHAT and CDR2 FQNNGV. The CDR3 contains 12 residues. With V trimmed by 6 bases and J by 7 bases, 5 bases remained unmatched. DNA for the CDR3: TGTGCCAGCAGTTGGACAGGTATTGAAGCTTTCTTT. The encoded protein is CASSWTGIEAFF. Together with reference TRBV11-2 and TRBJ1-1, the CDR3 gives the full variable domain: EAGVAQSPRYKIIEKRQSVAFWCNPISGHATLYWYQQILGQGPKLLIQFQNNGVVDDSQLPKDRFSAERLKGVDSTLKIQPAKLEDSAVYLCASSWTGIEAFFGQGTRLTVV.

The CDR3 is CSVEVQRLYNEQFF. The CDR3 DNA is TGCAGCGTTGAGGTACAGCGGTTATACAATGAGCAGTTCTTC. The gene calls are TRBV29-1 and TRBJ2-1; D perhaps matches TRBD2 (5 bases). Germline V gene lookup returns CDR1 SQVTM and CDR2 ANQGSEA. Trimming removed 3 bases from V and 4 bases from J, with 13 bases in between. The CDR3 is 14 residues long.

The chain couples TRBV5-1 to TRBJ1-4, with D perhaps TRBD1 (5 bases). The germline V gene encodes CDR1 SGHRS and CDR2 YFSETQ. Trimming left V 0 bases short and J 1 base short, with 7 bases between. The CDR3 extends over 15 amino acids. For the CDR3, the DNA is TGCGCCAGCAGCTTGGAGGGGTTAACTAATGAAAAACTGTTTTTT. Residues: CASSLEGLTNEKLFF.